One and the same sample provided the 22 T cell receptor beta chains below, sequenced in a study of T-cell reconstitution after alpha-beta-depleted transplantation in children. As it was prepared, the TCRbeta library received unique molecular identifiers. TCRdb used MiXCR to reprocess the PCR reads, holding one entry per CDR3 protein. Here the sample spans some 290,000 distinct CDR3 sequences, nearly 10% being singletons. Source: PBMCs from the stem cell graft donor, taken from the stem cell graft. These receptors were collected from a human donor who donated a stem cell graft to a child with SCID.

This clonotype was counted only a few times. The chain uses TRBV20-1 and TRBJ2-3, with TRBD2 matching 8 bases. Germline V CDR1 and CDR2: DFQATT, SNEGSKA (reference sequence). Unmatched junction bases numbered 6, after V lost 8 bases and J lost 5 bases. The CDR3 is 12 amino acids. The CDR3 DNA follows: TGCAGTCCGGGGGGGCCGATAGATACGCAGTATTTT. The encoded protein is CSPGGPIDTQYF.

Only a few counts were recorded for this clonotype. The rearrangement links TRBV20-1 to TRBJ1-6; D not certain. This CDR3 region has 16 residues. V was cut by 0 bases and J by 5 bases, with 14 bases left in between. Germline V gene sequence: CDR1 DFQATT, CDR2 SNEGSKA (reference sequence). The CDR3 sequence: CSARDQVAGNNSPLHF. CDR3 coding DNA: TGCAGTGCTAGAGATCAGGTGGCAGGAAATAATTCACCCCTCCACTTT.

This clonotype was seen repeatedly, ten times or more. The rearrangement links TRBV12-3 or TRBV12-4 to TRBJ1-2; no reliable D call. This CDR3 comprises 13 residues. V lost 7 bases and J 8 bases, leaving 17 bases between the germline ends. CDR3 in DNA: TGTGCCAGCATCCATAGCGGCGTTGGGGGCTACACCTTC. Translated: CASIHSGVGGYTF.

The chain links TRBV7-9 to TRBJ2-1; no definite D call. V lost 5 bases to trimming and J lost 0 bases, with 8 bases between them. CDR1 and CDR2 from the germline V gene are SEHNR and FQNEAQ (reference sequence). This CDR3 region has 14 residues. CDR3 sequence (DNA): TGTGCCAGCAGCCATGGTGACTCCTACAATGAGCAGTTCTTC. Protein product: CASSHGDSYNEQFF.

The V gene is TRBV7-9, the J gene TRBJ2-7, with 7 bases identical to TRBD1. CDR1 is SEHNR, CDR2 FQNEAQ, per germline (reference sequence). This CDR3 has 15 amino acids. Trimming removed 5 bases from V and 3 bases from J; junction bases left unmatched: 10. The CDR3 sequence is CASSATGLVIYEQYF. The CDR3 DNA is TGTGCCAGCAGCGCGACAGGGCTTGTAATCTACGAGCAGTACTTC. Full variable domain (missing parts from reference TRBV7-9 and TRBJ2-7): DTGVSQNPRHKITKRGQNVTFRCDPISEHNRLYWYRQTLGQGPEFLTYFQNEAQLEKSRLLSDRFSAERPKGSFSTLEIQRTEQGDSAMYLCASSATGLVIYEQYFGPGTRLTVT.

This clonotype was counted only a few times. V and J are TRBV4-1 and TRBJ1-5; no definite D call. Trimming shortened V by 4 bases and J by 6 bases, and 16 bases separated the two germline ends. CDR1 and CDR2 from the germline V gene are MGHRA and YSYEKL. This CDR3 has 15 amino acids. The CDR3 loop is CASSLLIGVRQPQHF. CDR3 DNA: TGCGCCAGCAGCCTACTTATTGGGGTCCGTCAGCCCCAGCATTTT.

This clonotype was observed many times. The chain has TRBV10-3 and TRBJ2-7; D gene ambiguous. CDR1 is ENHRY and CDR2 is SYGVKD in the germline V gene. Deletions cut 3 bases from V and 7 bases from J, with 13 bases between. The CDR3 is 13 amino acids. The chain's CDR3 is CAISEGSGDEQYF. CDR3 DNA sequence: TGTGCCATCAGTGAAGGTTCTGGGGATGAGCAGTACTTC.

This clonotype has just a few counts. The V and J genes are TRBV5-1 and TRBJ1-1, with D maybe TRBD1 (5 bases). V lost 7 bases and J lost 4, with 8 bases in between. CDR1 is SGHRS and CDR2 is YFSETQ in the germline V gene. This CDR3 is built from 11 residues. CDR3: CASFQGTEAFF. The CDR3 DNA reads as TGCGCCAGCTTCCAGGGCACTGAAGCTTTCTTT.

This clonotype was detected a few times. The chain combines TRBV5-1 with TRBJ2-1, with 10 bases aligning to TRBD1. V gave up 4 bases and J gave up 4 bases; unmatched junction bases: 8. In germline, CDR1 is SGHRS, CDR2 YFSETQ. This CDR3 is built from 16 residues. CDR3 in DNA: TGCGCCAGCAGCGAGCGACAGGGGGCGAGGTACAATGAGCAGTTCTTC. Amino acids: CASSERQGARYNEQFF.

The chain couples TRBV10-3 to TRBJ2-2, with a weak D call TRBD2 (5 bases). Looked up from germline, CDR1 is ENHRY and CDR2 is SYGVKD. The CDR3 has 16 residues. V was cut by 2 bases and J by 1 base, with 11 bases left in between. Here the CDR3 DNA reads TGTGCCATCAGTGAGGGGGAGATAATGAACACCGGGGAGCTGTTTTTT. Translated: CAISEGEIMNTGELFF.

This clonotype was seen ten or more times. This rearrangement joins TRBV4-1 to TRBJ2-1; TRBD2 agrees at 8 bases. The CDR3 contains 16 residues. Germline V gives CDR1 MGHRA, CDR2 YSYEKL. V shed 2 bases, J shed 1 base, and the junction held 4 bases outside the gene matches. CDR3 sequence (DNA): TGCGCCAGCAGCCAACTTGCGGGGGGATCCTACAATGAGCAGTTCTTC. It yields the protein CASSQLAGGSYNEQFF.

The chain is built from TRBV7-9 and TRBJ1-1, with 9 bases identical to TRBD1. The junction had 9 bases not matched to a gene; V was cut back by 5 bases and J by 5 bases. Germline CDR1 is SEHNR and CDR2 is FQNEAQ (reference sequence). This CDR3 comprises 15 residues. As DNA, the CDR3 is TGTGCCAGCAGCCCACCCGGGACAGGGAGGACTGAAGCTTTCTTT. This translates into CASSPPGTGRTEAFF.

This clonotype was seen a handful of times. This rearrangement joins TRBV3-1 to TRBJ2-4; 10 bases match TRBD2. Germline lookup yields CDR1 LGHDT and CDR2 YNNKEL (reference sequence). V gave up 3 bases and J gave up 9 bases; unmatched junction bases: 17. This CDR3 spans 18 amino acids. This CDR3 reads CASSQETGRLAGEVIQYF. The CDR3 region has the DNA TGTGCCAGCAGCCAGGAGACAGGCCGACTAGCGGGCGAAGTCATTCAGTACTTC.

This chain links TRBV9 with TRBJ2-3; D is possibly TRBD2 (6 bases). This CDR3 comprises 13 residues. Per germline, CDR1 SGDLS and CDR2 YYNGEE. V was trimmed by 5 bases and J by 5 bases, leaving 12 bases between them. CDR3 loop: CASRAPGGDTQYF. The CDR3 region has the DNA TGTGCCAGCAGGGCGCCCGGGGGAGATACGCAGTATTTT.

The V and J genes are TRBV4-1 and TRBJ2-3, with D maybe TRBD2 (6 bases). The CDR3 covers 18 residues. Trimming pared 1 base from V and 0 bases from J, leaving 17 bases between. Germline assignment: CDR1 MGHRA and CDR2 YSYEKL. CDR3 coding DNA: TGCGCCAGCAGCCAAGGGGGGAGGCCAGGAGCTAGCACAGATACGCAGTATTTT. It yields the protein CASSQGGRPGASTDTQYF.

In this sample, this clonotype turned up many times. The gene calls are TRBV7-2 and TRBJ1-1, with D unresolved. The V gene's germline CDR1 is SGHTA and CDR2 FQGNSA. The CDR3 totals 12 residues. Trimming removed 8 bases at V and 5 bases at J, with 12 bases between. The CDR3 protein is CASGKGLTEAFF. In DNA form, the CDR3 reads TGTGCCAGCGGAAAGGGCTTAACTGAAGCTTTCTTT.

This clonotype was observed many times. V usage is TRBV5-5 and J usage is TRBJ1-1; D is possibly TRBD1 (6 bases). There are 16 residues in the CDR3. The germline V gene has CDR1 SGHKS and CDR2 YYEKEE (reference sequence). Trimming removed 5 bases from V and 0 bases from J, with 17 bases in between. The DNA of the CDR3 is TGTGCCAGCAGTCAGGGGCCCACGATGATGAACACTGAAGCTTTCTTT. Translation gives CASSQGPTMMNTEAFF.

This clonotype has a handful of counts. The chain is built from TRBV5-1 and TRBJ1-5, with D perhaps TRBD1 (6 bases). This CDR3 comprises 15 residues. Germline loops: CDR1 SGHRS, CDR2 YFSETQ. Trimming removed 4 bases at V and 2 bases at J, with 13 bases between. CDR3 DNA: TGCGCCAGCAGCCCGGACGCAGGGGGCAATCAGCCCCAGCATTTT. Amino acids: CASSPDAGGNQPQHF.

This chain joins TRBV3-1 and TRBJ2-6; tentatively, D is TRBD1 (5 bases). The CDR3 contains 16 residues. Trimming cost V 4 bases and J 2 bases, with 12 bases left between them. Germline CDR1 is LGHDT and CDR2 is YNNKEL (reference sequence). Here the CDR3 DNA reads TGTGCCAGCAGCCTCCAGGGCGACGCTGGGGCCAACGTCCTGACTTTC. As protein: CASSLQGDAGANVLTF.

This clonotype was seen just once. V gene TRBV7-9 combines with J gene TRBJ2-7; D not certain. The V end was cut by 3 bases, the J end by 0 bases, with 9 bases between. Germline loops: CDR1 SEHNR, CDR2 FQNEAQ (reference sequence). This CDR3 spans 14 amino acids. The CDR3: CASSLSAVSYEQYF. In nucleotides, the CDR3 is TGTGCCAGCAGCTTGTCGGCGGTCTCCTACGAGCAGTACTTC.

A note on this clonotype: A read error may be the cause here, since a much bigger clone is one base away. V gene TRBV20-1 combines with J gene TRBJ2-1; TRBD2 matches at 16 bases. CDR1 and CDR2 from the germline V gene are DFQATT and SNEGSKA (reference sequence). CDR3 size: 17 residues. The CDR3 sequence: CCARSPGLAGGQNEQFF. In DNA form, the CDR3 reads TGCTGTGCTAGATCACCGGGACTAGCGGGGGGGCAAAATGAGCAGTTCTTC.

This clonotype was seen a handful of times. The chain combines TRBV6-4 with TRBJ1-6; D uncertain. This CDR3 is 15 amino acids long. CDR1 and CDR2 from the germline V gene are MRHNA and SNTAGT. V lost 2 bases, J lost 14 bases, and 19 bases lay in between. This CDR3 is CASSDTPGPQASLHF. The CDR3 coding sequence is TGTGCCAGCAGTGACACCCCGGGCCCACAAGCTTCCCTCCACTTT.